This T cell receptor beta chain was captured by sequencing in a study of CD8+ T cells in alopecia areata. Study-wide context: Treated patients were given oral tofacitinib, which was dosed at 5 to 10 mg twice daily.

It was from PBMCs that CD4+ and CD8+ T cells were sorted. Whole-study findings and limits: Clonality in lesional scalp, especially alopecia totalis/universalis, exceeded that of normal scalp. Between patients, shared TCR sequences were less clear than in mice. This was possibly due in part to HLA diversity in the patient population.

The junction had 4 bases not matched to a gene; V was cut back by 4 bases and J by 9 bases. Germline V gene sequence: CDR1 MNHNY, CDR2 SVGAGI (reference sequence). The CDR3 has 13 amino acids. Turning to this clone: Its antigen is unidentified.

Reverse transcription of extracted RNA yielded cDNA, which provided the sequencing template. Clones were sequenced by immunoSEQ multiplex PCR, and TCRdb holds only the in-frame ones, with some missing. The top ten hold about 1.3% of the sample, which has 250,000 or so clones, 67% seen once. The sequencing here drew on CD4+ T cells sorted from blood, taken at week 0. This clonotype originated in a human donor with alopecia areata. The chain recombines TRBV6-6 with TRBJ2-1, with 9 positions matching TRBD2. The CDR3 bases are TGTGCCAGCAGTTCCGGGACTAGCCTTGAGCAGTTCTTC. This sequence encodes CASSSGTSLEQFF.